A selection of T cell receptor beta chains follows, all from one sample in a study of T-cell memory formation after mild COVID-19. MiXCR, run by TCRdb on the 5' RACE reads, gives a single entry per CDR3 protein. The sample yields 150,000 to 200,000 distinct CDR3 sequences, around 13% seen once. The sequencing input was PBMCs or a T cell subset sorted from them (not recorded which). These receptors came from an adult woman who had mild COVID-19 (a few samples of this study predate the infection). Cell type and time point are not known. Each CDR3 is given with its conserved first and last residue. Each record gives: V gene, J gene, clone size, D gene, CDR3 DNA, CDR3 protein. The D gene is left open where the match is weak. Clone size is stated in some rows and not others, as once, few, many or a class when expanded.

V: TRBV6-2/TRBV6-3
J: TRBJ2-7
size: NA
D: TRBD1
DNA: TGTGCCAGCAGAAGGGACAGTTCCTACGAGCAGTACTTC
CDR3: CASRRDSSYEQYF

V: TRBV2
J: TRBJ1-5
size: few
D: NA
DNA: TGTGCCAGCAGTGTAGCGGGACGGCATTCGGCCCAGCATTTT
CDR3: CASSVAGRHSAQHF

V: TRBV6-2/TRBV6-3
J: TRBJ1-1
size: few
D: NA
DNA: TGTGCCAGCAGTTACTCTCGTGGGGCGGCGACTGAAGCTTTCTTT
CDR3: CASSYSRGAATEAFF

V: TRBV29-1
J: TRBJ2-3
size: few
D: TRBD2
DNA: TGCAGCGTTGTATTTAGCGGGAGGGCCACAGATACGCAGTATTTT
CDR3: CSVVFSGRATDTQYF

V: TRBV10-3
J: TRBJ2-3
size: NA
D: TRBD2
DNA: TGTGCCATCAGTGAGCCTCAGCGGGGGACCACAGATACGCAGTATTTT
CDR3: CAISEPQRGTTDTQYF

V: TRBV9
J: TRBJ2-3
size: few
D: NA
DNA: TGTGCCAGCAGCGTAGAGGACGGACGGAGCACAGATACGCAGTATTTT
CDR3: CASSVEDGRSTDTQYF

V: TRBV7-3
J: TRBJ2-6
size: few
D: NA
DNA: TGTGCCAGCAGCTGGGACCCTCCGTACTCTGGGGCCAACGTCCTGACTTTC
CDR3: CASSWDPPYSGANVLTF

V: TRBV20-1
J: TRBJ2-5
size: few
D: NA
DNA: TGCAGTGCTAGAGATCTTCTTGAACGGGGGGCCCAAGAGACCCAGTACTTC
CDR3: CSARDLLERGAQETQYF

V: TRBV5-1
J: TRBJ2-7
size: few
D: NA
DNA: TGCGCCAGCAGCCATAGACCTGGGGCCCTCGAGCAGTACTTC
CDR3: CASSHRPGALEQYF

V: TRBV7-9
J: TRBJ1-2
size: NA
D: NA
DNA: TGTGCCAGCAGCCCCCAGCGGCTTGGCTACACCTTC
CDR3: CASSPQRLGYTF

V: TRBV29-1
J: TRBJ2-1
size: few
D: NA
DNA: TGCAGCGTTGTGTCAGGAGGCAGGGGACTAAGCTCCTACAATGAGCAGTTCTTC
CDR3: CSVVSGGRGLSSYNEQFF

V: TRBV24-1
J: TRBJ1-1
size: few
D: TRBD1
DNA: TGTGCCACCAGTGATTTTCGGACAGGGCACTACATGAACACTGAAGCTTTCTTT
CDR3: CATSDFRTGHYMNTEAFF

V: TRBV12-3/TRBV12-4
J: TRBJ2-1
size: NA
D: NA
DNA: TGTGCCAGCCGGGGAGGTGGCGCCAGCTTTAACTATGAGCAGTTCTTC
CDR3: CASRGGGASFNYEQFF

V: TRBV29-1
J: TRBJ2-2
size: NA
D: NA
DNA: TGCAGCGCCCCTAGGGAGAACACCGGGGAGCTGTTTTTT
CDR3: CSAPRENTGELFF

V: TRBV20-1
J: TRBJ2-1
size: NA
D: NA
DNA: TGCAGTGCCATGACTAGACAATCCTACAATGAGCAGTTCTTC
CDR3: CSAMTRQSYNEQFF

V: TRBV7-2
J: TRBJ2-5
size: many
D: NA
DNA: TGTGCCAGCAGCTCCCCGGGGGCGCTCAGAGAGACCCAGTACTTC
CDR3: CASSSPGALRETQYF

V: TRBV20-1
J: TRBJ2-3
size: few
D: TRBD2
DNA: TGCAGTGCCTCCCCTAGCGGGGGGCGCACAGATACGCAGTATTTT
CDR3: CSASPSGGRTDTQYF

V: TRBV7-2
J: TRBJ2-3
size: few
D: TRBD2
DNA: TGTGCCAGCAGCTTACGTAGCGGGGGGAACACAGATACGCAGTATTTT
CDR3: CASSLRSGGNTDTQYF

V: TRBV12-3/TRBV12-4
J: TRBJ1-4
size: many
D: NA
DNA: TGTGCCAGCAGTATAGACAGGATTCGGGAAAAACTGTTTTTT
CDR3: CASSIDRIREKLFF

V: TRBV9
J: TRBJ2-3
size: NA
D: NA
DNA: TGTGCCAGCAGCGTCCATCCTCAGGTCACAGATACGCAGTATTTT
CDR3: CASSVHPQVTDTQYF

V: TRBV19
J: TRBJ1-6
size: few
D: NA
DNA: TGTGCCAGTAGTATGACTGAAACGAGCTCCTATAATTCACCCCTCCACTTT
CDR3: CASSMTETSSYNSPLHF

V: TRBV19
J: TRBJ2-1
size: few
D: NA
DNA: TGTGCCACATCCGGCTGGCGGTACCCTTACAATGAGCAGTTCTTC
CDR3: CATSGWRYPYNEQFF

V: TRBV24-1
J: TRBJ1-1
size: NA
D: TRBD1
DNA: TGTGCCACCAGGGGACAGGGCTTTGCCACTGAAGCTTTCTTT
CDR3: CATRGQGFATEAFF

V: TRBV9
J: TRBJ2-6
size: NA
D: NA
DNA: TGTGCCAGCAGCGTAGCTACATTAACCCGCACTGGGGCCAACGTCCTGACTTTC
CDR3: CASSVATLTRTGANVLTF

V: TRBV7-9
J: TRBJ2-7
size: few
D: NA
DNA: TGTGCCAGCAGCACCGACAGGAGCTCCTACGAGCAGTACTTC
CDR3: CASSTDRSSYEQYF

V: TRBV6-5
J: TRBJ1-1
size: NA
D: NA
DNA: TGTGCCAGCAGTTTCGGACGATCCCGGAGCACTGAAGCTTTCTTT
CDR3: CASSFGRSRSTEAFF

V: TRBV30
J: TRBJ1-5
size: NA
D: TRBD1
DNA: TGTGCCTGGGACAGGGGGGATCAGCCCCAGCATTTT
CDR3: CAWDRGDQPQHF

V: TRBV6-2/TRBV6-3
J: TRBJ2-7
size: few
D: NA
DNA: TGTGCCAGCAGTCAAACTGGTACATGGGAGCAGTACTTC
CDR3: CASSQTGTWEQYF

V: TRBV7-8
J: TRBJ2-7
size: few
D: NA
DNA: TGTGCCAGCAAAGGCGGGGGCGAAATCAGGAGCTCCTACGAGCAGTACTTC
CDR3: CASKGGGEIRSSYEQYF

V: TRBV24-1
J: TRBJ2-7
size: few
D: NA
DNA: TGTGCCACCAGTGATTTCCGTTCACCCTACGAGCAGTACTTC
CDR3: CATSDFRSPYEQYF

V: TRBV12-3/TRBV12-4
J: TRBJ2-1
size: many
D: NA
DNA: TGTGCCAGCAGTTTGATCGCAGCAAGCTCCTACAATGAGCAGTTCTTC
CDR3: CASSLIAASSYNEQFF

V: TRBV29-1
J: TRBJ2-1
size: NA
D: TRBD2
DNA: TGCAGCGTTGAGGCGGGAGGGGACTACAATGAGCAGTTCTTC
CDR3: CSVEAGGDYNEQFF

V: TRBV7-9
J: TRBJ1-4
size: NA
D: TRBD1
DNA: TGTGCCAGCAGCTCTCGGGACAGGGGGCCGACTAATGAAAAACTGTTTTTT
CDR3: CASSSRDRGPTNEKLFF

V: TRBV4-1
J: TRBJ2-1
size: few
D: NA
DNA: TGCGCCAGCAGCCGGGAGCAGGGCTCCTACAATGAGCATTTCTTC
CDR3: CASSREQGSYNEHFF

V: TRBV5-1
J: TRBJ2-2
size: few
D: NA
DNA: TGCGCCAGCAGCTTGGAGGCACCCACCGGGGAGCTGTTTTTT
CDR3: CASSLEAPTGELFF

V: TRBV7-9
J: TRBJ2-3
size: NA
D: TRBD2
DNA: TGTGCCAGCAGCCTGGGACTAGCGGACACAGATACGCAGTATTTT
CDR3: CASSLGLADTDTQYF

V: TRBV10-3
J: TRBJ1-1
size: many
D: TRBD1
DNA: TGTGCCATCAGTGAGTCCGGGACAGCCCATGCCTACACTGAAGCTTTCTTT
CDR3: CAISESGTAHAYTEAFF

V: TRBV7-9
J: TRBJ2-1
size: NA
D: NA
DNA: TGTGCCAGCAGCCATCTCCTCGACTACAATGAGCAGTTCTTC
CDR3: CASSHLLDYNEQFF

V: TRBV7-9
J: TRBJ2-4
size: few
D: TRBD2
DNA: TGTGCCAGCGACTCCGCGGGAGGACCGGTGGACATTCAGTACTTC
CDR3: CASDSAGGPVDIQYF

V: TRBV19
J: TRBJ2-2
size: few
D: TRBD2
DNA: TGTGCCAGTAGTCTCGGTAGCGGGGGGGCCGACGGGGAGCTGTTTTTT
CDR3: CASSLGSGGADGELFF